These 15 T cell receptor beta chains share one sample of origin, sequenced in a study of glioma-infiltrating T cells. Amplification of TCR alpha and beta CDR3 regions from RNA used iRepertoire nested multiplex PCR. TCRdb re-analysed the multiplex PCR reads in MiXCR, keeping a single row per CDR3 protein. The sample consists of 300,000 to 450,000 distinct CDR3 sequences, 41% of them appearing once. Material for sequencing was glioma tissue, nonneoplastic brain tissue, or PBMCs (not recorded which). These receptors came from a human donor with low-grade glioma or glioblastoma, undergoing nonglioma brain surgery, or in good health (not recorded which).

V gene TRBV24-1 combines with J gene TRBJ1-2; no firm D call. The CDR3 consists of 14 residues. Germline-derived CDR1 and CDR2 are KGHDR and SFDVKD. Trimming took 6 bases from V and 8 from J, leaving 18 bases between them. The CDR3 loop reads CATSNSDFPGGYTF. CDR3 DNA sequence: TGTGCCACCAGTAATTCGGACTTCCCGGGAGGCTACACCTTC.

This chain joins TRBV20-1 and TRBJ2-6, with D perhaps given as TRBD1 or TRBD2 (5 bases each). V lost 6 bases and J 4 bases, leaving 13 bases between the germline ends. Germline values: CDR1 DFQATT, CDR2 SNEGSKA (reference sequence). The CDR3 has 14 amino acids. The CDR3 DNA sequence: TGCAGTGCCCAACTGGGGACCGGGGCCAACGTCCTGACTTTC. Its translation is CSAQLGTGANVLTF.

This clonotype appeared a single time. V is TRBV19 and J is TRBJ2-7, with D perhaps given as TRBD1 or TRBD2 (5 bases each). Trimming removed 3 bases from V and 5 bases from J, with 8 bases in between. Looked up from germline, CDR1 is LNHDA and CDR2 is SQIVND (reference sequence). The CDR3 covers 12 residues. Written as DNA, the CDR3 is TGTGCCAGTAGTATCCGAGGGGACGAGCAGTACTTC. This gives the protein CASSIRGDEQYF.

Concerning this clonotype itself: A much larger clonotype is one base distant, so this may be a read error. This chain connects TRBV25-1 to TRBJ1-1; possible D gene TRBD1, 6 bases. Germline CDR1 and CDR2: MGHDK and SYGVNS. Deletions cut 0 bases from V and 5 bases from J, with 19 bases between. This CDR3 comprises 17 residues. The CDR3 loop is CASSEYWGREGVTEAFF. DNA of the CDR3: TGTGCCAGCAGTGAATATTGGGGGCGCGAAGGGGTTACTGAAGCTTTCTTT.

This clonotype was seen at least ten times. This chain connects TRBV6-1 to TRBJ2-2; the D gene is possibly TRBD1 (5 bases). Trimming took 1 base from V and 5 from J, leaving 14 bases between them. Germline values: CDR1 MNHNS, CDR2 SASEGT. The CDR3 is made up of 16 amino acids. CDR3: CASSEGYRGLTGELFF. The CDR3 DNA follows: TGTGCCAGCAGTGAAGGGTATAGGGGTTTAACCGGGGAGCTGTTTTTT.

This clonotype came up many times. The chain is built from TRBV6-1 and TRBJ2-3; TRBD1 matches at 10 bases. V lost 8 bases to trimming and J lost 1 base; unmatched junction nucleotides: 6. Germline V CDR1 and CDR2: MNHNS, SASEGT. The CDR3 spans 15 residues. The CDR3 loop is CASGTGVGGTDTQYF. DNA for the CDR3: TGTGCCAGCGGGACAGGGGTCGGAGGCACAGATACGCAGTATTTT.

This clonotype was found a few times. The chain has TRBV28 and TRBJ2-7; TRBD1 agrees at 9 bases. The germline V gene encodes CDR1 MDHEN and CDR2 SYDVKM. With V trimmed by 1 base and J by 5 bases, 6 bases remained unmatched. The CDR3 contains 15 residues. The CDR3 loop reads CASSLLGQGVDEQYF. In DNA, the CDR3 is TGTGCCAGCAGTTTATTGGGACAGGGTGTAGACGAGCAGTACTTC.

About this clonotype itself: This could be a read error, since a much larger clone is one nucleotide away. The chain recombines TRBV6-5 with TRBJ1-2, with a tentative D call TRBD1 (5 bases). The CDR3 is 13 residues long. Trimming took off 2 bases at V and 8 bases at J, with 12 bases between the two ends. Germline values: CDR1 MNHEY, CDR2 SVGAGI. CDR3: CASSYGQGCGYTF. Written as DNA, the CDR3 is TGTGCCAGCAGTTACGGTCAGGGCTGCGGCTACACCTTC.

Comments on this clonotype: This may be a read error, as it is one base from a much larger clone. The rearrangement uses TRBV7-2 and TRBJ2-3; 9 positions agree with TRBD1. The CDR3 consists of 15 residues. Germline values: CDR1 SGHTA, CDR2 FQGNSA. CDR3 residues: CARSLGQGFTDTQYF. The DNA for the CDR3 is TGTGCCAGAAGCTTAGGACAGGGGTTTACAGATACGCAGTATTTT.

The chain has TRBV29-1 and TRBJ1-1, with TRBD1 matching over 7 bases. Germline CDR1 SQVTM, CDR2 ANQGSEA. This CDR3 is built from 13 residues. CDR3 DNA: TGCAGAAGGAAGACAGGGAAGGGCACTGAAGCTTTCTTT. Translation: CRRKTGKGTEAFF.

The chain has TRBV12-3 or TRBV12-4 and TRBJ2-7; the match to TRBD2 covers 7 bases. This CDR3 has 13 residues. Losses at the gene ends were 5 bases for V and 2 bases for J; bases not matched to a gene: 3. CDR3 residues: CASSVGLTYEQYF. Here the CDR3 DNA reads TGTGCCAGCAGTGTGGGACTAACCTACGAGCAGTACTTC.

The V and J genes are TRBV24-1 and TRBJ1-1; D possibly corresponds to TRBD1 (5 bases). The CDR3 extends over 15 amino acids. Germline CDR1 is KGHDR and CDR2 is SFDVKD. Trimming cost V 1 base and J 0 bases, with 8 bases left between them. The CDR3 sequence: CATSDLRGVNTEAFF. Written as DNA, the CDR3 is TGTGCCACCAGTGATTTAAGGGGCGTGAACACTGAAGCTTTCTTT.

The J gene is TRBJ2-5, the V gene TRBV4-1; 12 nucleotides match TRBD2. Germline CDR1 is MGHRA and CDR2 is YSYEKL. This CDR3 has 17 residues. After removal of 1 base from V and 4 bases from J, the junction contained 7 bases not matched to a gene. The CDR3 is CASSQGSPTSGRETQYF. The CDR3 DNA follows: TGCGCCAGCAGCCAAGGCAGCCCGACTAGCGGGAGAGAGACCCAGTACTTC.

Details on this clonotype: This clone may be a read error of a much larger clone one base away. This sequence joins TRBV7-2 and TRBJ2-1; TRBD2 matches at 10 bases. The V segment lost 6 bases and the J segment 8 bases; nucleotides outside the gene matches: 4. This CDR3 contains 13 residues. The germline gives CDR1 SGHTA, CDR2 FQGNSA. CDR3 bases: TGTGCCAGCAGGAGAACTAGCGGGGATGAGCAGTTCTTC. It specifies CASRRTSGDEQFF.

This clonotype was observed once. One base away lies a much larger clone, so this may be a sequencing read error. The J gene is TRBJ2-7, the V gene TRBV15, with D possibly TRBD1 on 7 matching bases. Between the trimmed V and J ends, which lost 0 bases and 2 bases, there was a span of 14 bases. This CDR3 region has 16 residues. Germline CDR1 and CDR2: LNHNV and YYDKDF (reference sequence). CDR3 region: CATSRDRGTATYEQYF. The CDR3 DNA follows: TGTGCCACCAGCAGAGATCGGGGGACAGCTACCTACGAGCAGTACTTC.